The source of this T cell receptor beta chain is a study of cytomegalovirus exposure and HLA in healthy donors. Across the whole study: A previous analysis identified approximately 120 million unique TCR beta sequences derived from around 200 million T cells. HLA-typed donors were the source of around 77 million unique TCRs held in an early data release.

A note on this clone: Its target is unknown.

Use of 60 Vbeta and 13 Jbeta primers characterized the PCR. This table comes from immunoSEQ multiplex PCR, and its TCRdb copy is limited to in-frame clones, with some not included. The table records 84,000 or so clones, under 80% of them present only once. Study-wide findings and caveats: Reported results showed that the classifier diagnosed cytomegalovirus status with high specificity and sensitivity. The study labeled 150 to 200 TCR beta chains cytomegalovirus-associated.

The CDR3 consists of 15 residues. Germline V gene sequence: CDR1 MNHNS, CDR2 SASEGT. V was clipped by 2 bases and J by 6 bases, with 13 bases between them. The receptor comes from a male donor in good health and CMV-seronegative. The rearrangement links TRBV6-1 to TRBJ1-4; no definite D call. Sequenced input: PBMCs. CDR3 region: CASSERPGGYEKLFF. CDR3 in DNA: TGTGCCAGCAGTGAAAGGCCAGGAGGGTATGAAAAACTGTTTTTT.